This T cell receptor (beta chain) was retrieved from a study of OX40 agonist ivuxolimab in advanced cancers. Regarding the study in general: Ivuxolimab was a fully human IgG2 agonistic monoclonal antibody targeting the costimulatory receptor OX40 (CD134). Intravenous ivuxolimab was administered to patients every 2 weeks at six dose levels: 0.01, 0.1, 0.3, 1.5, 3 and 10 mg/kg. Of the 50 to 55 dose-escalation patients, hepatocellular carcinoma was present in about 20, melanoma in approximately 15, renal cell carcinoma in 9 and head and neck cancer in 9. A male proportion of almost 85% and a mean age of roughly 55 years, ranging from roughly 23 to 79, were recorded for the dose-escalation cohort. Prior anti-PD-1, anti-PD-L1 or anti-CTLA-4 therapy was permitted, and checkpoint inhibitors had been received by 30% to 40% of dose-escalation patients. Partial responses occurred in three dose-escalation patients, of whom one had hepatocellular carcinoma and two had cutaneous melanoma. Peripheral TCRbeta sequencing aimed to test whether ivuxolimab altered TCR sequence diversity and caused clonal T-cell expansion. The monotherapy dose-escalation portion (N ≈ 55 patients) of the phase I ivuxolimab trial is reported in the paper.

For sequencing of the TCRbeta CDR3 region, genomic DNA was extracted from the sorted cells. TCRbeta CDR3 regions were sequenced using the immunoSEQ Assay. The table was pulled from immuneACCESS by TCRdb, which kept in-frame rearrangements only. Such tables lose some clones; where checked, under half of the loss comes from unresolved V genes, and the rest has no known cause. The sample table holds some 23,000 clones, of which roughly 90% were seen once. The ten largest make up 45% to 50% of the sample. The research as a whole found: Which antigens the clonally expanded peripheral T cells were specific for was not determined. Low levels of normalized T-cell clonal expansion were also shown by some nonresponding patients. After ivuxolimab, CD8+ T cells had more expanded clones than CD4+ T cells on average. In the 0.1-3.0 mg/kg groups, partial responders had among the lowest normalized peripheral clonal expansion, particularly in CD8+ T cells. At doses from 0.1 to 3.0 mg/kg, clonal expansion was seen in both CD4+ and CD8+ blood T cells between baseline and week 6.

Counted from cysteine to phenylalanine, this CDR3 has 15 amino acids. Only the CDR3 portion is preserved as DNA: 45 bases, with reading frame beginning at the first base. CDR1 and CDR2, looked up from the germline V gene, are LGHNA and YSLEER. V and J are truncated by 4 bases and 3 bases respectively, leaving an intervening sequence of 13 bases. The sample holds a few counts of this clone. This receptor's antigen is unknown. One base away there is no much larger clone; base qualities are not given. The trial excluded patients who had a history of autoimmune disease or were on systemic immunosuppression. In every dose cohort, peripheral blood was drawn for TCR sequencing at baseline, cycle 4 day 1, and cycle 7 day 1. Samples were obtained from an open-label, multicenter, first-in-human phase I dose-escalation trial of ivuxolimab. The trial enrolled adults with locally advanced or metastatic head and neck squamous cell, hepatocellular, melanoma or renal cell carcinoma. CD4+ and CD8+ T cells were sorted separately from peripheral blood before TCR sequencing.

The sample here was CD4+ or CD8+ T cells sorted from blood, taken in a trial of the OX40 agonist ivuxolimab. Rearrangement joined TRBV4-3 to TRBJ2-1, with TRBD2 as a weak D call on 6 bases. This TCR was recovered from an adult with an advanced solid tumor such as melanoma, head and neck, liver or kidney cancer. The nucleotides are TGCGCCAGCAGCCCCCGGGTTAGCGGCTACAATGAGCAGTTCTTC. This gives the protein CASSPRVSGYNEQFF.